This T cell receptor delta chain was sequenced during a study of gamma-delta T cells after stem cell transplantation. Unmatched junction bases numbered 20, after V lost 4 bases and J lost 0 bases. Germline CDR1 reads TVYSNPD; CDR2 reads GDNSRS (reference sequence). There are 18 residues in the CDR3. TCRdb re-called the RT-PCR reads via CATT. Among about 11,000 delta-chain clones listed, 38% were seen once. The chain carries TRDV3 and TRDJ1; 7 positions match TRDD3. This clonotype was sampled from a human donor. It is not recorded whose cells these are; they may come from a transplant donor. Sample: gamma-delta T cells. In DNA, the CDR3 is TGTGCCTCCTCCAGTTCCTGTACTGGGGATAGCTACACCGATAAACTCATCTTT. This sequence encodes CASSSSCTGDSYTDKLIF.